Below, 14 T cell receptor beta chains from the same sample are listed, as sequenced in a study of T cell responses to AZD1222 COVID-19 vaccine (dated by TCRdb to the early 2020s). The library relied on the immunoSEQ multiplex PCR assay. Sourced from immuneACCESS, this table was stored by TCRdb with only in-frame sequences that have V and J called. A share of the clones is absent; for the studies checked, an unresolved V gene accounts for under half, and the remainder has no known explanation. The sample profile shows some 140,000 clones; 92% of them were found once. The top ten hold under 2% of the sample. Read against the paper, the sample's time point label means: baseline before first vaccination. The sequences come from peripheral blood, collected on day 0 of AZD1222 vaccination. All receptors come from an adult in good health.

CDR3 sequence (DNA): TGTGCCATCAGTGAGTTTCGGGCAGATAATGAAAAACTGTTTTTT. Translating it yields CAISEFRADNEKLFF. The V gene is TRBV10-3, the J gene TRBJ1-4; D gene unclear. Germline CDR1 reads ENHRY; CDR2 reads SYGVKD. V dropped 1 base and J dropped 4 bases, with 10 bases sitting between them. The CDR3 has 15 residues.

The gene calls are TRBV10-3 and TRBJ2-1, with 10 bases fitting TRBD2. In germline, CDR1 is ENHRY, CDR2 SYGVKD. The V gene end was trimmed by 2 bases and the J gene end by 9 bases; junction bases not matched to a gene: 7. This CDR3 contains 15 residues. This CDR3 reads CAISEERGGIGEQFF. CDR3 coding DNA: TGTGCCATCAGTGAGGAGCGGGGGGGGATTGGTGAGCAGTTCTTC.

The genes are TRBV7-9 and TRBJ1-1; the D is unclear. The CDR3 is 12 amino acids. The germline V gene has CDR1 SEHNR and CDR2 FQNEAQ (reference sequence). Trimming removed 5 bases at V and 7 bases at J, with 11 bases between. The CDR3 coding sequence is TGTGCCAGCAGCGAGGGAGATGGTGAAGCTTTCTTT. It translates to CASSEGDGEAFF. The variable domain in full, completed from reference TRBV7-9 and TRBJ1-1, reads DTGVSQNPRHKITKRGQNVTFRCDPISEHNRLYWYRQTLGQGPEFLTYFQNEAQLEKSRLLSDRFSAERPKGSFSTLEIQRTEQGDSAMYLCASSEGDGEAFFGQGTRLTVV.

V and J are TRBV28 and TRBJ1-3; 9 nucleotides line up with TRBD1. This CDR3 region has 18 residues. The V segment lost 5 bases and the J segment 4 bases; nucleotides outside the gene matches: 15. Germline loops: CDR1 MDHEN, CDR2 SYDVKM. In nucleotides, the CDR3 is TGTGCCAGCAGTCCGTTGGACAGGGGAGGATCCGACGGAAACACCATATATTTT. Translated, it gives CASSPLDRGGSDGNTIYF.

This chain connects TRBV12-3 or TRBV12-4 to TRBJ1-1; 9 positions match TRBD1. Germline trimming cut 5 bases from V and 6 bases from J; bases unmatched to any gene: 4. This CDR3 has 13 amino acids. The CDR3 is CASSRDRVAEAFF. In DNA form, the CDR3 reads TGTGCCAGCAGTAGGGACAGGGTAGCTGAAGCTTTCTTT.

The CDR3 region has the DNA TGTGCCAGCAGCGTAGGAGGACAGTCGAACACTGAAGCTTTCTTT. Its protein is CASSVGGQSNTEAFF. The V call is TRBV9, the J call TRBJ1-1; D is possibly TRBD1 (6 bases). Germline V lookup: CDR1 SGDLS, CDR2 YYNGEE. The CDR3 totals 15 residues. V dropped 0 bases and J dropped 1 base, with 10 bases sitting between them.

The chain links TRBV29-1 to TRBJ2-2; 7 bases align to TRBD2. Germline CDR1 and CDR2: SQVTM and ANQGSEA. The ends lost 7 bases at V and 6 bases at J; junction bases unmatched: 14. The CDR3 length is 15 residues. The CDR3 nucleotides read TGCAGCGCCTTAGGGGCGGGGGTTCGTCCCGGGGAGCTGTTTTTT. Translating gives CSALGAGVRPGELFF.

The chain joins TRBV4-1 to TRBJ2-3; 11 bases align to TRBD1. Germline V gives CDR1 MGHRA, CDR2 YSYEKL. With V trimmed by 3 bases and J by 0 bases, 2 bases remained unmatched. This CDR3 is built from 16 residues. CDR3 sequence reads: CASSQDRGRSTDTQYF. CDR3 in DNA: TGCGCCAGCAGCCAGGACAGGGGGCGAAGCACAGATACGCAGTATTTT.

The rearrangement uses TRBV7-9 and TRBJ2-7; D not certain. The CDR3 loop spans 16 amino acids. Germline CDR1 SEHNR, CDR2 FQNEAQ (reference sequence). V was clipped by 2 bases and J by 0 bases, with 14 bases between them. CDR3 nucleotide sequence: TGTGCCAGCAGCTTAATGGGCGGACGGAACTCCTACGAGCAGTACTTC. Its translation: CASSLMGGRNSYEQYF.

The chain employs TRBV18 and TRBJ2-1, with 9 nucleotides matching TRBD2. The CDR3 consists of 17 residues. In germline, CDR1 is KGHSH, CDR2 LQKENI. V shed 1 base, J shed 5 bases, and the junction held 9 bases outside the gene matches. CDR3 nucleotide sequence: TGTGCCAGCTCACCACGGTCTAGCGGGGACCCAAACAATGAGCAGTTCTTC. This encodes CASSPRSSGDPNNEQFF.

The V gene is TRBV2, the J gene TRBJ2-1, with 7 bases matching TRBD1. J was trimmed by 3 bases and V by 4 bases; bases with no gene match: 3. Germline V gives CDR1 SNHLY, CDR2 FYNNEI. The CDR3 loop spans 14 amino acids. This chain's CDR3 is CASSGDRYYNEQFF. The CDR3 DNA reads as TGTGCCAGCAGTGGGGACAGATACTACAATGAGCAGTTCTTC.

The CDR3 reads CASSVGGPGGYTF. DNA of the CDR3: TGTGCCAGCAGCGTCGGGGGGCCTGGGGGCTACACCTTC. The chain recombines TRBV9 with TRBJ1-2, with D perhaps matching TRBD1 (6 bases). This CDR3 spans 13 amino acids. Germline CDR1 and CDR2: SGDLS and YYNGEE. V lost 2 bases and J 8 bases, leaving 13 bases between the germline ends.

The chain carries TRBV12-5 and TRBJ1-2; 8 nucleotides match TRBD1. J gave up 5 bases and V 6 bases, and 14 bases lay outside the gene matches. CDR3 length equals 16 residues. In germline, CDR1 is LGHNT, CDR2 FRNRAP. The CDR3, as DNA: TGTGCTAGTGGAGCCCTCCCGGACAGGGCGGTATATGGCTACACCTTC. Translation: CASGALPDRAVYGYTF.

The V call is TRBV7-9, the J call TRBJ1-5; D not resolved. From germline, CDR1 is SEHNR and CDR2 FQNEAQ (reference sequence). Between the trimmed V and J ends, which lost 8 bases and 2 bases, there was a span of 10 bases. The CDR3 consists of 13 residues. CDR3 DNA: TGTGCCAGCGCCCCCGGGGGCAATCAGCCCCAGCATTTT. Translating gives CASAPGGNQPQHF.